This T cell receptor (beta chain) was captured in a study of blood T cell repertoires in COVID-19 (TCRdb year 2020). About the full investigation: The collaborator samples originated in the United States, Italy and Spain and spanned the acute and convalescent phases of COVID-19. Samples came from the ongoing ImmuneRACE study (first 160 participants) plus 1,254 subjects from 6 global collaborators. The repertoires were made available in a free public database intended to serve as a resource for research on the immune response to SARS-CoV-2. A de-identified subject ID, COVID-19 status, age in years and sex were almost always included in the sample metadata. Deeply sampled blood TCRbeta repertoires from subjects exposed to, actively infected with, or recovered from COVID-19 were included in the dataset. The prospective study material was composed of cDNA or gDNA derived from T cells, B-cell-depleted T cells, or PBMCs. Where available, HLA class I and class II types were taken from metadata supplied by the sample provider and were not determined by assay-based typing. What the work shows at the level of the full study, not this receptor alone: Clinical and demographic metadata were provided uncurated, with the amount varying by source and participant.

Collaborating institutions collected whole blood in K2EDTA tubes following their own protocols. For TCRbeta analysis, collaborators shipped samples in one of three forms: frozen whole blood, isolated PBMCs, or DNA extracted from either of those sample types. The germline V gene supplies CDR1 MNHEY and CDR2 SVGAGI. Its CDR3 holds 15 amino acids, cysteine through phenylalanine. The CDR3 DNA has 45 bases and is translated from base 1. V drops 6 bases and J drops 0 bases, leaving 12 bases in between. Turning to this clone: This clone's antigen is unknown. It has no much larger one-base neighbor in the sample; base qualities were not kept.

TCRbeta CDR3 regions were amplified from genomic DNA using the immunoSEQ Assay, a bias-controlled multiplex PCR. The authors' analysis ran thus. The number of nucleated cells in each sample was estimated by amplification of reference gene primers within the assay. To quantify the absolute abundance of each unique TCRbeta CDR3 rearrangement, sequence reads were collapsed and filtered. Productive Simpson clonality was computed per sample as the square root of Simpson's diversity index over productive rearrangements. The immuneACCESS repertoire file appears here via TCRdb, limited to in-frame rearrangements. These files lack a portion of the clones; in checked studies, under half of the deficit traces to unresolved V genes, and the cause of the others is not known. V and J calls plus clone size are reproduced from that table; the DNA served to infer D and trimming. The sample table records about 130,000 clones; about 89% of these occur just once. Over 2.5% of the sample is held by the ten biggest clonotypes.

The sequencing sample was made of peripheral blood. The chain employs TRBV6-5 and TRBJ1-5; the D gene lacks a confident call. The sequence derives from a man aged 60-69 years with active or convalescent COVID-19. The DNA sequence is given as TGTGCCAGCAGGATATCGGGAGATAGCAATCAGCCCCAGCATTTT. Its translation reads: CASRISGDSNQPQHF.